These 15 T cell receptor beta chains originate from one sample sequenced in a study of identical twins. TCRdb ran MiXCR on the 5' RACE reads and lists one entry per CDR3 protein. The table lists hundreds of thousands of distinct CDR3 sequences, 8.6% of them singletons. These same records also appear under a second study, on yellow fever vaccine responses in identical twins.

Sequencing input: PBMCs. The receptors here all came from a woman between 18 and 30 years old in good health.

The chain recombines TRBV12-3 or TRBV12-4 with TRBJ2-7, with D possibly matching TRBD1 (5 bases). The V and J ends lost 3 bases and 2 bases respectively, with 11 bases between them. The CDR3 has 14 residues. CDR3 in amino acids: CASSFEGVPYEQYF. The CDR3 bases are TGTGCCAGCAGTTTCGAAGGGGTCCCCTACGAGCAGTACTTC.

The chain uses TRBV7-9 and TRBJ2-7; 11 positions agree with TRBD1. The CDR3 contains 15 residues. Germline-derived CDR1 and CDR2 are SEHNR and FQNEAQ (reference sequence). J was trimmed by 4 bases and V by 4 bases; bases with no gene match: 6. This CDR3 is CASSYTGQGGYEQYF. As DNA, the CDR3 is TGTGCCAGCAGCTATACGGGACAGGGGGGGTACGAGCAGTACTTC.

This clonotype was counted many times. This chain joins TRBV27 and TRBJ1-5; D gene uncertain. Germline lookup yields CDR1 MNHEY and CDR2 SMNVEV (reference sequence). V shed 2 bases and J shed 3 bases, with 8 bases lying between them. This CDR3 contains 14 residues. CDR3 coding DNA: TGTGCCAGCAGTTTAACGGGAACCAATCAGCCCCAGCATTTT. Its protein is CASSLTGTNQPQHF.

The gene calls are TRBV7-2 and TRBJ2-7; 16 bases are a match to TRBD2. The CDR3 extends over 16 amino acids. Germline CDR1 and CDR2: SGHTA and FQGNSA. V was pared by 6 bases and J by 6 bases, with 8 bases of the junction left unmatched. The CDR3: CASRSGTSGGAGEQYF. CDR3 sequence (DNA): TGTGCCAGCAGATCCGGGACTAGCGGGGGGGCCGGCGAGCAGTACTTC.

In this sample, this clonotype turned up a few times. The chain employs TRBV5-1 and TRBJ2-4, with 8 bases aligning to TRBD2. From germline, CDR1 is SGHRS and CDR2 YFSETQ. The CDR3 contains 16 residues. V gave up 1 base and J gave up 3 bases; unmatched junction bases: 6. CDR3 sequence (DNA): TGCGCCAGCAGCTTGTTTCGGGGGGGCCGCAAAAACATTCAGTACTTC. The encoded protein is CASSLFRGGRKNIQYF.

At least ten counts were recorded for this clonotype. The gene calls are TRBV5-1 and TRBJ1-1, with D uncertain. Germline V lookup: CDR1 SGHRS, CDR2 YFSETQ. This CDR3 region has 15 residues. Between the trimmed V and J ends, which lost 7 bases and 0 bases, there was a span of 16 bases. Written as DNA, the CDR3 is TGCGCCAGCCGCTCCTTAGGTCAGTTGAACACTGAAGCTTTCTTT. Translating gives CASRSLGQLNTEAFF.

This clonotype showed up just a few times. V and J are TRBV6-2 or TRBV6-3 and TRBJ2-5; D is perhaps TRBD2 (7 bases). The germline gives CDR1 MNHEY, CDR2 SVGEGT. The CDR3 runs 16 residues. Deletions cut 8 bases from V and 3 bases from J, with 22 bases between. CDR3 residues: CASGGGDDLEEETQYF. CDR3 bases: TGTGCCAGCGGAGGGGGGGACGACCTAGAGGAAGAGACCCAGTACTTC.

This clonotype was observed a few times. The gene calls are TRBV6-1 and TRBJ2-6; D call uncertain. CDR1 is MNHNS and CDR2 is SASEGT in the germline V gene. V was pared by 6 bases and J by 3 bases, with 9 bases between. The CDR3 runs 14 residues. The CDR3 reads CASRTNGGANVLTF. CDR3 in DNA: TGTGCCAGCAGAACCAATGGTGGGGCCAACGTCCTGACTTTC.

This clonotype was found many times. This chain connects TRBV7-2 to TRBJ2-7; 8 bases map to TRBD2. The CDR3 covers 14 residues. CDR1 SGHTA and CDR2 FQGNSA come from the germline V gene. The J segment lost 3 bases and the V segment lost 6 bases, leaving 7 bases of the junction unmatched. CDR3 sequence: CASSLSGGVYEQYF. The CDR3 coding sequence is TGTGCCAGCAGTTTATCCGGGGGGGTCTACGAGCAGTACTTC.

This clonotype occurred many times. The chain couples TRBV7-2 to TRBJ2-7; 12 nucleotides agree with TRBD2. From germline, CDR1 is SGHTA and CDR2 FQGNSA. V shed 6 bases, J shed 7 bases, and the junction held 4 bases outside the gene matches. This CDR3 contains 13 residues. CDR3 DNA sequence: TGTGCCAGCAGAAGGACTAGCGGGAATGAGCAGTACTTC. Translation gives CASRRTSGNEQYF.

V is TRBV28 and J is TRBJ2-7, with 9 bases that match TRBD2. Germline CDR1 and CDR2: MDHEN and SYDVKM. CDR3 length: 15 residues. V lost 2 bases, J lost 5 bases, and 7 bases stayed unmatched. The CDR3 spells CASSLLVAGVDEQYF. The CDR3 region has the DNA TGTGCCAGCAGTTTACTAGTAGCGGGAGTCGACGAGCAGTACTTC.

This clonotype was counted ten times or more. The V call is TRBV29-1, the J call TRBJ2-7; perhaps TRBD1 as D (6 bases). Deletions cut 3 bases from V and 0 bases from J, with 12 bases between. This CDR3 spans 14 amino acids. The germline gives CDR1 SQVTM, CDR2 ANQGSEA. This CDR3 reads CSVDSGRGSYEQYF. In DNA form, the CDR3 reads TGCAGCGTTGACTCCGGCAGGGGCTCCTACGAGCAGTACTTC.

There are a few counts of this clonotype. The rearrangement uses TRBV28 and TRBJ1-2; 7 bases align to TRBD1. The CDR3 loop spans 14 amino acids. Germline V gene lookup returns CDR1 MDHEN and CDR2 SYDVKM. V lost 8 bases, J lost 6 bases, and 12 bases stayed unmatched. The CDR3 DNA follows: TGTGCCAGCCTTGGAAGGACAGGCCGAAATGGCTACACCTTC. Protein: CASLGRTGRNGYTF.

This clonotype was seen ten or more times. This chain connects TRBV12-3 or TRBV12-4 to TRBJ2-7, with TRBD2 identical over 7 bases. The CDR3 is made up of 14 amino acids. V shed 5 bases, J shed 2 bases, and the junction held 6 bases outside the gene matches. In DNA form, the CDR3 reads TGTGCCAGCAGTAAAGAGCGGGGCGCCTACGAGCAGTACTTC. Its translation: CASSKERGAYEQYF.

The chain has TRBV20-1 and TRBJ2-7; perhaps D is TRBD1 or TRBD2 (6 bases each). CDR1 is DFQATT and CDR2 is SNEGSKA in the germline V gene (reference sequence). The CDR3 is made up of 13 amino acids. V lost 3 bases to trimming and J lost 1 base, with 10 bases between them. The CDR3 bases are TGCAGTGCTAGGGAGGGGGGTTCCTACGAGCAGTACTTC. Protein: CSAREGGSYEQYF.